These 32 T cell receptor beta chains were sequenced from one sample in a study of T-cell memory formation after mild COVID-19. Using its own MiXCR run on the 5' RACE reads, TCRdb lists one record per CDR3 protein. The top ten clones hold about 12% of a sample with hundreds of thousands of distinct CDR3 sequences, about a sixth of them seen once. The sequenced sample was PBMCs or a T cell subset sorted from them (not recorded which). All receptors derive from an adult woman who had mild COVID-19 (a few samples of this study predate the infection). Cell type and time point are not known.

J is TRBJ2-7 and V is TRBV20-1; D is ambiguous. The CDR3 loop spans 14 amino acids. The V end was cut by 4 bases, the J end by 3 bases, with 16 bases between. Germline-derived CDR1 and CDR2 are DFQATT and SNEGSKA (reference sequence). CDR3 loop: CSATPPNRNYEQYF. The CDR3 DNA reads as TGCAGTGCTACCCCCCCTAATAGAAACTACGAGCAGTACTTC.

This clonotype has a handful of counts. The chain has TRBV28 and TRBJ1-2, with D tentatively TRBD1 (6 bases). V dropped 5 bases and J dropped 4 bases, with 11 bases sitting between them. The CDR3 has 13 residues. In germline, CDR1 is MDHEN, CDR2 SYDVKM. CDR3 nucleotide sequence: TGTGCCAGCAGTCCCGAGACAGGCTATGGCTACACCTTC. Protein sequence: CASSPETGYGYTF.

The CDR3 DNA is TGCAGTGCTAGTGGCCGGAGCTACGAGCAGTACTTC. Translated, it gives CSASGRSYEQYF. This rearrangement joins TRBV20-1 to TRBJ2-7; D gene uncertain. Germline CDR1 reads DFQATT; CDR2 reads SNEGSKA (reference sequence). CDR3 length equals 12 residues. V was cut by 3 bases and J by 3 bases, with 9 bases left in between.

The gene calls are TRBV15 and TRBJ2-7; D gene uncertain. Per germline, CDR1 LNHNV and CDR2 YYDKDF (reference sequence). Trimming left V 0 bases short and J 11 bases short, with 11 bases between. The CDR3 is 12 residues long. CDR3 protein: CATSRETDGEYF. CDR3 nucleotides: TGTGCCACCAGCAGAGAGACGGACGGCGAGTACTTC.

The V and J genes are TRBV20-1 and TRBJ1-3, with a possible D match to TRBD1 (5 bases). Germline lookup yields CDR1 DFQATT and CDR2 SNEGSKA (reference sequence). With 6 bases removed from V and 4 bases from J, the gap between germline ends came to 16 bases. The CDR3 is 14 residues long. CDR3 nucleotides: TGCAGTGCCATGCCACGGGGGAGGGGAAACACCATATATTTT. Protein sequence: CSAMPRGRGNTIYF.

This rearrangement joins TRBV2 to TRBJ2-7; 9 nucleotides line up with TRBD2. Germline CDR1 and CDR2: SNHLY and FYNNEI. V was pared by 5 bases and J by 7 bases, with 12 bases of the junction left unmatched. This CDR3 is 15 amino acids long. The CDR3 spells CASSRLAEISNEQYF. The CDR3 nucleotides are TGTGCCAGCAGTAGACTAGCGGAGATTTCTAATGAGCAGTACTTC.

The chain joins TRBV20-1 to TRBJ1-4; 9 nucleotides line up with TRBD1. The CDR3 extends over 13 amino acids. Germline trimming cut 5 bases from V and 5 bases from J; bases unmatched to any gene: 3. Germline V gene lookup returns CDR1 DFQATT and CDR2 SNEGSKA (reference sequence). The CDR3 sequence: CSAAGTGNEKLFF. The DNA for the CDR3 is TGCAGTGCTGCCGGGACAGGGAATGAAAAACTGTTTTTT.

A few counts support this clonotype. V is TRBV9 and J is TRBJ2-5; the D gene is possibly TRBD2 (5 bases). V lost 4 bases and J 4 bases, leaving 17 bases between the germline ends. Looked up from germline, CDR1 is SGDLS and CDR2 is YYNGEE. The CDR3 is 15 amino acids. For the CDR3, the DNA is TGTGCCAGCAGCACCGACGGGGTTCGCGGAGAGACCCAGTACTTC. Amino acids: CASSTDGVRGETQYF.

The chain joins TRBV20-1 to TRBJ2-1, with TRBD1 matching 9 bases. The germline gives CDR1 DFQATT, CDR2 SNEGSKA (reference sequence). The CDR3 runs 15 residues. The trim removed 2 bases at V and 1 base at J, leaving 3 bases unmatched. The CDR3 loop is CSARKGQGSYNEQFF. The CDR3 region has the DNA TGCAGTGCTAGAAAGGGACAGGGATCCTACAATGAGCAGTTCTTC.

Only a few counts were recorded for this clonotype. V is TRBV9 and J is TRBJ2-2; 11 bases agree with TRBD2. The CDR3 is 16 residues long. In germline, CDR1 is SGDLS, CDR2 YYNGEE. Trimming removed 0 bases from V and 5 bases from J; junction bases left unmatched: 3. CDR3 DNA sequence: TGTGCCAGCAGCGTAGCTACTAGCGGGAGAACCGGGGAGCTGTTTTTT. Translated: CASSVATSGRTGELFF.

This clonotype was observed a few times. The chain recombines TRBV20-1 with TRBJ1-1; 7 nucleotides agree with TRBD1. The CDR3 covers 13 residues. V shed 6 bases, J shed 3 bases, and the junction held 7 bases outside the gene matches. From germline, CDR1 is DFQATT and CDR2 SNEGSKA (reference sequence). CDR3 coding DNA: TGCAGTGCCTCAGGGGGGATGGACACTGAAGCTTTCTTT. Translation: CSASGGMDTEAFF.

This chain uses TRBV5-6 with TRBJ2-4; tentatively, D is TRBD1 or TRBD2 (5 bases each). CDR1 SGHDT and CDR2 YYEEEE come from the germline V gene. CDR3 size: 16 residues. The germline V and J ends were trimmed by 7 bases and 5 bases, with 22 bases remaining between them. The CDR3: CASFGVNQGRENIQYF. CDR3 in DNA: TGTGCCAGCTTCGGGGTTAATCAGGGTAGAGAAAACATTCAGTACTTC. The variable domain in full, completed from reference TRBV5-6 and TRBJ2-4, reads DAGVTQSPTHLIKTRGQQVTLRCSPKSGHDTVSWYQQALGQGPQFIFQYYEEEERQRGNFPDRFSGHQFPNYSSELNVNALLLGDSALYLCASFGVNQGRENIQYFGAGTRLSVL.

The genes are TRBV28 and TRBJ1-1; D not resolved. CDR3 size: 14 residues. Between the trimmed V and J ends, which lost 5 bases and 1 base, there was a span of 11 bases. CDR1 is MDHEN, CDR2 SYDVKM, per germline. The CDR3 coding sequence is TGTGCCAGCAGTCCACCCGTAACGAACACTGAAGCTTTCTTT. This codes for CASSPPVTNTEAFF.

This clonotype was detected only a few times. The chain employs TRBV20-1 and TRBJ1-2, with D maybe TRBD1 (5 bases). CDR1 is DFQATT and CDR2 is SNEGSKA in the germline V gene (reference sequence). There are 14 residues in the CDR3. Between the trimmed V and J ends, which lost 0 bases and 5 bases, there was a span of 13 bases. CDR3 coding DNA: TGCAGTGCTAGAGATCCTGGCAGGGAGTATGGCTACACCTTC. Its protein product is CSARDPGREYGYTF.

Only a few counts were recorded for this clonotype. The rearrangement links TRBV20-1 to TRBJ1-5; no clear D. The germline V gene has CDR1 DFQATT and CDR2 SNEGSKA (reference sequence). The CDR3 contains 15 residues. The ends were cut back, 2 bases at V and 7 bases at J, with 18 bases in the middle. This CDR3 is CSARQVTSPGQPQHF. In DNA form, the CDR3 reads TGCAGTGCTAGACAGGTAACCAGTCCAGGACAGCCCCAGCATTTT.

This clonotype was detected a few times. V usage is TRBV3-1 and J usage is TRBJ2-1; D possibly corresponds to TRBD1 (6 bases). CDR3 length: 13 residues. Germline V gene lookup returns CDR1 LGHDT and CDR2 YNNKEL (reference sequence). With 6 bases removed from V and 4 bases from J, the gap between germline ends came to 10 bases. The CDR3 sequence: CASSGQTYNEQFF. CDR3 in DNA: TGTGCCAGCAGTGGACAGACTTACAATGAGCAGTTCTTC.

The genes are TRBV5-6 and TRBJ2-1; D remains ambiguous. Trimming removed 4 bases from V and 7 bases from J, with 12 bases in between. This CDR3 contains 13 residues. Germline loops: CDR1 SGHDT, CDR2 YYEEEE. CDR3 protein: CASSPTQRNEQFF. The CDR3 DNA reads as TGTGCCAGCAGCCCGACACAACGTAATGAGCAGTTCTTC. Full variable domain (remainder filled in from reference TRBV5-6 and TRBJ2-1): DAGVTQSPTHLIKTRGQQVTLRCSPKSGHDTVSWYQQALGQGPQFIFQYYEEEERQRGNFPDRFSGHQFPNYSSELNVNALLLGDSALYLCASSPTQRNEQFFGPGTRLTVL.

This clonotype was recorded once. The gene calls are TRBV20-1 and TRBJ1-5; D not certain. V was shortened by 5 bases and J by 0 bases, with 14 bases between the two germline ends. This CDR3 contains 15 residues. The germline V gene encodes CDR1 DFQATT and CDR2 SNEGSKA (reference sequence). The CDR3 sequence: CSAPPGGDSNQPQHF. DNA for the CDR3: TGCAGTGCTCCCCCGGGCGGAGATAGCAATCAGCCCCAGCATTTT.

The chain employs TRBV20-1 and TRBJ2-7; 9 bases align to TRBD1. Germline trimming cut 0 bases from V and 3 bases from J; bases unmatched to any gene: 9. Germline V gene data show CDR1 as DFQATT and CDR2 as SNEGSKA (reference sequence). This CDR3 is built from 16 residues. CDR3 in DNA: TGCAGTGCTAGAGAACCGGACAGGGGCCTATTCTACGAGCAGTACTTC. Protein product: CSAREPDRGLFYEQYF.

The chain uses TRBV14 and TRBJ2-6, with 7 bases identical to TRBD1. CDR3 length: 19 residues. V trimming: 0 bases; J trimming: 0 bases; junction bases outside the gene matches: 8. Germline-derived CDR1 and CDR2 are SGHDN and FVKESK. DNA for the CDR3: TGTGCCAGCAGCCAAGATAACTCAGGGGGAAGCTCTGGGGCCAACGTCCTGACTTTC. This gives the protein CASSQDNSGGSSGANVLTF.

This clonotype was counted a few times. The chain is built from TRBV7-9 and TRBJ2-1; 10 bases map to TRBD2. J gave up 7 bases and V 3 bases, and 3 bases lay outside the gene matches. The CDR3 has 14 amino acids. Germline V gives CDR1 SEHNR, CDR2 FQNEAQ (reference sequence). The CDR3 reads CASSLASGRNEQFF. The CDR3 bases are TGTGCCAGCAGCTTGGCTAGCGGGAGAAATGAGCAGTTCTTC.

This clonotype came up many times. This chain joins TRBV15 and TRBJ1-5; D might be TRBD1 (6 bases). Between the trimmed V and J ends, which lost 0 bases and 0 bases, there was a span of 12 bases. The CDR3 sequence is 17 residues long. The germline V gene encodes CDR1 LNHNV and CDR2 YYDKDF (reference sequence). In DNA form, the CDR3 reads TGTGCCACCAGCAGAGATTCCGGACAGTCTAGCAATCAGCCCCAGCATTTT. Protein sequence: CATSRDSGQSSNQPQHF.

The V gene is TRBV5-1, the J gene TRBJ1-1; D perhaps matches TRBD1 (6 bases). The CDR3 has 16 amino acids. V was pared by 7 bases and J by 1 base, with 20 bases between. Germline CDR1 SGHRS, CDR2 YFSETQ. DNA of the CDR3: TGCGCCAGCGGGGGCTTGGCTCGGGGGCAGAACACTGAAGCTTTCTTT. Its protein is CASGGLARGQNTEAFF.

This clonotype was detected ten times or more. The chain is built from TRBV7-9 and TRBJ2-5, with 8 bases identical to TRBD1. The junction had 12 bases not matched to a gene; V was cut back by 5 bases and J by 4 bases. The CDR3 sequence is 16 residues long. CDR1 SEHNR and CDR2 FQNEAQ come from the germline V gene (reference sequence). The CDR3 DNA reads as TGTGCCAGCAGCCAGAGACAGGGGAATCCCCGAGAGACCCAGTACTTC. This sequence encodes CASSQRQGNPRETQYF.

This clonotype was seen ten or more times. The chain recombines TRBV7-9 with TRBJ2-2, with D possibly TRBD1 on 5 matching bases. Germline CDR1 and CDR2: SEHNR and FQNEAQ (reference sequence). The CDR3 consists of 13 residues. Trimming took off 7 bases at V and 1 base at J, with 7 bases between the two ends. The CDR3 coding sequence is TGTGCCAGCAATCAGGGGAACACCGGGGAGCTGTTTTTT. Protein sequence: CASNQGNTGELFF.

The chain combines TRBV6-2 or TRBV6-3 with TRBJ2-1; 9 bases fit TRBD1. Germline lookup yields CDR1 MNHEY and CDR2 SVGEGT. J was trimmed by 10 bases and V by 0 bases; bases with no gene match: 7. The CDR3 length is 15 residues. The CDR3 DNA reads TGTGCCAGCAGTTACTCGTCGACAGGGGGGGAGGAGCAGTTCTTC. This encodes CASSYSSTGGEEQFF.

This clonotype was seen only a few times. The chain links TRBV29-1 to TRBJ2-7, with D possibly being TRBD2 (6 bases). Trimming removed 7 bases at V and 6 bases at J, with 19 bases between. The CDR3 covers 13 residues. Germline lookup yields CDR1 SQVTM and CDR2 ANQGSEA. The CDR3 protein is CSGWGGIGGEQYF. The CDR3 nucleotides read TGCAGCGGATGGGGCGGGATAGGCGGCGAGCAGTACTTC.

This clonotype was seen ten or more times. The CDR3 loop reads CSARDGAGAPYEQYF. The CDR3 DNA sequence: TGCAGTGCTAGAGACGGCGCGGGGGCCCCCTACGAGCAGTACTTC. The chain combines TRBV20-1 with TRBJ2-7, with a possible D match to TRBD2 (7 bases). The CDR3 has 15 residues. CDR1 and CDR2 from the germline V gene are DFQATT and SNEGSKA (reference sequence). Deletions cut 0 bases from V and 2 bases from J, with 14 bases between.

The CDR3 loop reads CATSPAGTGPSYNEQFF. In DNA, the CDR3 is TGTGCCACCAGTCCCGCCGGGACAGGTCCATCCTACAATGAGCAGTTCTTC. V is TRBV24-1 and J is TRBJ2-1; TRBD1 agrees at 8 bases. The ends lost 6 bases at V and 1 base at J; junction bases unmatched: 10. CDR1 is KGHDR and CDR2 is SFDVKD in the germline V gene. This CDR3 contains 17 residues.

J is TRBJ2-1 and V is TRBV30, with 8 bases that match TRBD2. V gave up 3 bases and J gave up 5 bases; unmatched junction bases: 9. The germline gives CDR1 GTSNPN, CDR2 SVGIG (reference sequence). The CDR3 contains 15 residues. DNA for the CDR3: TGTGCCTGGAGCCTAGCGGGTGGGCGGCACAATGAGCAGTTCTTC. Translated, it gives CAWSLAGGRHNEQFF.

The chain is built from TRBV6-5 and TRBJ2-4, with TRBD1 matching over 9 bases. The CDR3 covers 14 residues. V lost 6 bases and J lost 4; bases outside the gene matches: 4. Germline V gene data show CDR1 as MNHEY and CDR2 as SVGAGI. The CDR3, as DNA: TGTGCCAGCAGCGCCGGACAGGGGAAAAACATTCAGTACTTC. Translated: CASSAGQGKNIQYF.

This sequence joins TRBV6-5 and TRBJ2-1; 11 bases are shared with TRBD1. From germline, CDR1 is MNHEY and CDR2 SVGAGI. The CDR3 contains 17 residues. The ends lost 5 bases at V and 5 bases at J; junction bases unmatched: 11. CDR3 sequence (DNA): TGTGCCAGCAGTCCCCTTCTGGACAGGGGGCTCGACAATGAGCAGTTCTTC. Its protein product is CASSPLLDRGLDNEQFF.